This T cell receptor beta chain was captured in a study of Graves' ophthalmopathy and Graves' hyperthyroidism. Points from the study as a whole: With a specificity of roughly 72% and a sensitivity of 70.59%, the model predicted ophthalmopathy progression.

The authors amplified TCR beta CDR3 regions, and they did so from RNA transcripts for repertoire sequencing. Investigators did first-round RT-PCR with HTBI primers, then second-round multiplex PCR. TCRdb analysed the multiplex PCR reads with MiXCR anew, one entry per CDR3 protein. This table holds over 500,000 distinct CDR3 sequences, roughly 20% found once. Between the trimmed V and J ends, which lost 6 bases and 4 bases, there was a span of 15 bases. The CDR3 runs to 14 residues. The germline V gene encodes CDR1 MNHNS and CDR2 SASEGT. Many counts were recorded for this clonotype. Its antigen is not known.

The receptor was derived from a woman between 18 and 29 years old with stable Graves' hyperthyroidism. Some clones in this sample may be carry-over from other donors' samples. The sequenced material came from peripheral blood. The chain joins TRBV6-1 to TRBJ1-1; D is perhaps TRBD1 (6 bases). DNA for the CDR3: TGTGCCAGCAGAGTCGACAGGCGCCTCACTGAAGCTTTCTTT. Its translation: CASRVDRRLTEAFF.